The rows below give T cell receptor beta chains drawn from one sample of a study of T cell responses to AZD1222 COVID-19 vaccine. Assay used: immunoSEQ multiplex PCR; TCRdb lists only in-frame clones, some missing. Among about 160,000 clones, around nine tenths were seen once, and the ten largest hold more than 5%. Sequencing was performed on peripheral blood, taken on day 0 of AZD1222 vaccination. These TCRs come from an adult in good health. Both conserved end residues are part of each CDR3. D genes are given only for firm matches. The size of a clone is reported for some rows only, either as once, few or many, or as a class for expanded clones.

V	size	D	J	DNA	CDR3
TRBV14	few	TRBD2	TRBJ2-7	TGTGCCAGCAGCCAAACTGGGACTAGCGGGGGAAGGCAGTACTTC	CASSQTGTSGGRQYF
TRBV19	NA	NA	TRBJ2-3	TGTGCCAGTAGTATAGCGCAGGGTGATACGCAGTATTTT	CASSIAQGDTQYF
TRBV5-1	NA	NA	TRBJ1-3	TGCGCCAGCAGCACGGACACTGGAAACACCATATATTTT	CASSTDTGNTIYF
TRBV28	NA	NA	TRBJ2-2	TGTGCCAGCAGTCCAAGGGCAGTCTCCGGGGAGCTGTTTTTT	CASSPRAVSGELFF
TRBV29-1	NA	NA	TRBJ2-3	TGCAGCGTTGAAGGGGCAGATACGCAGTATTTT	CSVEGADTQYF
TRBV6-5	NA	TRBD1	TRBJ1-6	TGTGCCAGCAGTTACCGGACAGGCTATAATTCACCCCTCCACTTT	CASSYRTGYNSPLHF
TRBV28	NA	TRBD1	TRBJ2-5	TGTGCCAGCACTACTTATTCCGGGGGGACAGGGGCGTTAGAGACCCAGTACTTC	CASTTYSGGTGALETQYF
TRBV5-1	NA	NA	TRBJ2-1	TGCGCCAGCAGCCCGGCGGGTAGCAGGAGCTCCTACAATGAGCAGTTCTTC	CASSPAGSRSSYNEQFF
TRBV12-3/TRBV12-4	NA	TRBD1	TRBJ1-1	TGTGCCAGCAGCTCAACAGGGGGCCCTGAAGCTTTCTTT	CASSSTGGPEAFF
TRBV2	NA	NA	TRBJ1-6	TGTGCCAGCAGGACGGGACGAATCACTTCACCCCTCCACTTT	CASRTGRITSPLHF
TRBV4-2	NA	NA	TRBJ2-7	TGTGCCAGCAGCCAGGTCGGAAGCTCCTACGAGCAGTACTTC	CASSQVGSSYEQYF
TRBV30	NA	TRBD1	TRBJ2-1	TGTGCCTGGAGTGTACTGGGACAGGGTGAGCAGTTCTTC	CAWSVLGQGEQFF
TRBV27	NA	NA	TRBJ2-7	TGTCCCCCCCTTGCGCTAAAGTACTTC	CPPLALKYF
TRBV28	NA	TRBD1	TRBJ1-2	TGTGCCAGCAGTCCGGACAGGCTCAAATCCTATGGCTACACCTTC	CASSPDRLKSYGYTF
TRBV7-9	NA	NA	TRBJ2-3	TGTGCCAGCAGCTTAGGTTTAGGAAGCACAGATACGCAGTATTTT	CASSLGLGSTDTQYF
TRBV5-1	few	TRBD1	TRBJ1-2	TGCGCCAGCAGCCTGACAGGGACAGGTTTCTATGGCTACACCTTC	CASSLTGTGFYGYTF
TRBV3-1/TRBV3-2	NA	NA	TRBJ1-6	TGTGCCAGCAGCCATTATGCTGGGACCAAGGGTTCACCCCTCCACTTT	CASSHYAGTKGSPLHF
TRBV15	NA	NA	TRBJ1-5	TGTGCCACCAGCAGAGATCAGCTCGGTTACAATCAGCCCCAGCATTTT	CATSRDQLGYNQPQHF
TRBV29-1	NA	TRBD2	TRBJ2-5	TGCAGCGTTTCCTCGGGACTAGCGGAGGGCTACCAAGAGACCCAGTACTTC	CSVSSGLAEGYQETQYF
TRBV5-1	NA	TRBD1	TRBJ1-1	TGCGCCAGCAGCTCGGGACAGGGCTCCAAAAAGAACACTGAAGCTTTCTTT	CASSSGQGSKKNTEAFF
TRBV5-1	NA	TRBD2	TRBJ2-7	TGCGCCAGCAGCGAGGGACTAGCGGGAAACTACGAGCAGTACTTC	CASSEGLAGNYEQYF
TRBV19	once	TRBD2	TRBJ2-1	TGTGCCAGTAGTCTCGGGGCGGGAGCCCCGTACAATGAGCAGTTCTTC	CASSLGAGAPYNEQFF
TRBV7-6	NA	TRBD2	TRBJ2-7	TGTGCCAGCAGCTTAGAAGGAGCGGGAGGACCAGGGGGGGCCTACGAGCAGTACTTC	CASSLEGAGGPGGAYEQYF
TRBV19	NA	NA	TRBJ2-3	TGTGCCAGTAGTATGCAGGGTAAGGGCACAGATACGCAGTATTTT	CASSMQGKGTDTQYF
TRBV28	NA	NA	TRBJ2-1	TGTGCCAGCAACCGTCGGGGGCGGAATGAGCAGTTCTTC	CASNRRGRNEQFF
TRBV5-6	NA	NA	TRBJ1-2	TGTGCCAGCAGCTTGGGGCAGGGATTCTATGGCTACACCTTC	CASSLGQGFYGYTF
TRBV27	NA	NA	TRBJ2-1	TGTGCCAGCAGTTTAAGGGAAAATGAGCAGTTCTTC	CASSLRENEQFF